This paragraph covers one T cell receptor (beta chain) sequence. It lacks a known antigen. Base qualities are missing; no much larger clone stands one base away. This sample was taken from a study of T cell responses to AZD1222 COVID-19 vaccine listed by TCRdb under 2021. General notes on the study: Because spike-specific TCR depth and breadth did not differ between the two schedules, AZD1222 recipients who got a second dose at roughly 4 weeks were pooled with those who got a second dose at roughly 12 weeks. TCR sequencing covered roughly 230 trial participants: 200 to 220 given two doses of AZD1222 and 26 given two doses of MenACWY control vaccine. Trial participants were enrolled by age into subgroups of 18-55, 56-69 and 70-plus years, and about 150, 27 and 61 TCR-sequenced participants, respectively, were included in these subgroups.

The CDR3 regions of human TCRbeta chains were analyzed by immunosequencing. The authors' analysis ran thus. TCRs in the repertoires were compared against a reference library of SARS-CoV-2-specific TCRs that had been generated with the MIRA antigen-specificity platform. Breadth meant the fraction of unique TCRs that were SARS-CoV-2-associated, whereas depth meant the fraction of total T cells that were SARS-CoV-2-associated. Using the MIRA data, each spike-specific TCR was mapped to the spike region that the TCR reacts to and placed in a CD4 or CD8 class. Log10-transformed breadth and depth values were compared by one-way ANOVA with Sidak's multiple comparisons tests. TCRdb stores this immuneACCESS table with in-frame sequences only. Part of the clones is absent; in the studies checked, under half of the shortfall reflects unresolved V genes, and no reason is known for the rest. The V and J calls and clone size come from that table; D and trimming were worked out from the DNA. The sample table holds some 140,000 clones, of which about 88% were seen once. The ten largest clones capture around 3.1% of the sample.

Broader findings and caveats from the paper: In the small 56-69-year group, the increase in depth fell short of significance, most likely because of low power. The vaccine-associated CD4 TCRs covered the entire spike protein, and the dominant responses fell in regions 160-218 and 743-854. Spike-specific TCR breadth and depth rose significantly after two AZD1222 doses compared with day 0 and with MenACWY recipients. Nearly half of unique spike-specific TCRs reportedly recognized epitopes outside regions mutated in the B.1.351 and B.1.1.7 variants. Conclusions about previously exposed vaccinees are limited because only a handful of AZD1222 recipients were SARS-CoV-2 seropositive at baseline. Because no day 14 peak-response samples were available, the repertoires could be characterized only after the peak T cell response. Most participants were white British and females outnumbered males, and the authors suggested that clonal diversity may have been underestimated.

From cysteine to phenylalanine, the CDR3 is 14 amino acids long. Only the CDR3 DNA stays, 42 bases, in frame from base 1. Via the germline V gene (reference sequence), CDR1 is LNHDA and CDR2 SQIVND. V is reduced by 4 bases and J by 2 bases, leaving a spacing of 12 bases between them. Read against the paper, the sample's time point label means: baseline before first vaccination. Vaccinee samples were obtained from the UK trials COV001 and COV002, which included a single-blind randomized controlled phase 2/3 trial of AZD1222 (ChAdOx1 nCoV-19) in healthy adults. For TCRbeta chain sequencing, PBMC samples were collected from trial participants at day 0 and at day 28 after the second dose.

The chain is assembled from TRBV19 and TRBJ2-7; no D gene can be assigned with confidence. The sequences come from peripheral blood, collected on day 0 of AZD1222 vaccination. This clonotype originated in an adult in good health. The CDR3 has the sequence CASSRSQQPYEQYF. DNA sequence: TGTGCCAGTAGTAGGTCCCAACAGCCCTACGAGCAGTACTTC.